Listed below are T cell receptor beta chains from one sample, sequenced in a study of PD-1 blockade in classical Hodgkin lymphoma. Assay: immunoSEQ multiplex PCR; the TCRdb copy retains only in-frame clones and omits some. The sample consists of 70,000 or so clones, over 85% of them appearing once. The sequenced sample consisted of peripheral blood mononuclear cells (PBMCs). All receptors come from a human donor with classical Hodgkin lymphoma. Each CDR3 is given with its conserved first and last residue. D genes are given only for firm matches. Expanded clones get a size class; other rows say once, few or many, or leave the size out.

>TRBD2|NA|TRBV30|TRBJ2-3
CAWSPTGTSVDTQYF
TGTGCCTGGAGTCCAACCGGGACTAGCGTAGATACGCAGTATTTT
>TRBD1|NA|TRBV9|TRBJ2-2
CASSVDAGGLSRELFF
TGTGCCAGCAGCGTAGATGCAGGGGGCTTATCGAGGGAGCTGTTTTTT
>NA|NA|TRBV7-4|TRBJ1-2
CASSPRRYGYTF
TGTGCCAGCAGCCCCCGGAGGTATGGCTACACCTTC
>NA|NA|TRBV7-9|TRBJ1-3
CASSWAWGGAGNTIYF
TGTGCCAGCAGCTGGGCTTGGGGAGGGGCTGGAAACACCATATATTTT
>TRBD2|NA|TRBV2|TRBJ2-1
CASSVRLAGDSYNEQFF
TGTGCCAGCAGCGTACGACTAGCGGGGGATTCCTACAATGAGCAGTTCTTC
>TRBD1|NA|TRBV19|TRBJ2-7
CASSIKTGASNEQYF
TGTGCCAGTAGTATAAAAACAGGGGCCTCCAACGAGCAGTACTTC
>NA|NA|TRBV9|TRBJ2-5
CASSVVGRAGQETQYF
TGTGCCAGCAGCGTAGTGGGCAGGGCGGGACAAGAGACCCAGTACTTC
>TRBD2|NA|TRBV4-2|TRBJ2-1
CASSHLGDPRGGFYNEQFF
TGTGCCAGCAGCCACCTCGGGGATCCCCGGGGAGGGTTCTACAATGAGCAGTTCTTC
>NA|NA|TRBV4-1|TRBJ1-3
CASSQDGQITGNTIYF
TGCGCCAGCAGCCAAGATGGGCAGATCACTGGAAACACCATATATTTT
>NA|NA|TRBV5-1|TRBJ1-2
CASSLWGSASYGYTF
TGCGCCAGCAGCTTGTGGGGGTCAGCCAGCTATGGCTACACCTTC
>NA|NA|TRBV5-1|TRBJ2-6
CASERDSGANVLTF
TGCGCCAGCGAACGGGACTCTGGGGCCAACGTCCTGACTTTC
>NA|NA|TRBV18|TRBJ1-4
CASSPNSPTNEKLFF
TGTGCCAGCTCACCAAACAGTCCAACTAATGAAAAACTGTTTTTT
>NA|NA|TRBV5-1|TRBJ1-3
CASSQASVGNTIYF
TGCGCCAGCAGCCAGGCCTCGGTGGGAAACACCATATATTTT
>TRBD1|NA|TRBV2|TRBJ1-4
CAARNQGATNEKLFF
TGTGCCGCACGGAATCAGGGGGCAACTAATGAAAAACTGTTTTTT
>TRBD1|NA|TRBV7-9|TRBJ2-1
CASSLTGDEQFF
TGTGCCAGCAGCTTAACAGGGGATGAGCAGTTCTTC
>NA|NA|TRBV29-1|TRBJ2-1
CSVPGYNEQFF
TGCAGCGTTCCGGGGTACAATGAGCAGTTCTTC
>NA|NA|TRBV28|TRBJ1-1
CASSLQGNTEAFF
TGTGCCAGCAGTTTACAGGGAAACACTGAAGCTTTCTTT
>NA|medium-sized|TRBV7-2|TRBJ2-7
CASSLDKGSYEQYF
TGTGCCAGCAGCTTAGACAAGGGCTCCTACGAGCAGTACTTC
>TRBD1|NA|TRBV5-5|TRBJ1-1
CASSITGGGNTEAFF
TGTGCCAGCAGCATTACAGGGGGTGGGAACACTGAAGCTTTCTTT
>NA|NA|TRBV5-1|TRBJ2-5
CASSLAQETQYF
TGCGCCAGCAGCTTGGCCCAGGAGACCCAGTACTTC
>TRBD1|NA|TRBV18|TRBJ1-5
CASSPLADRGNQPQHF
TGTGCCAGCTCACCCTTGGCGGACAGGGGCAATCAGCCCCAGCATTTT
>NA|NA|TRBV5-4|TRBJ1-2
CASSLPQGLAGYGYTF
TGTGCCAGCAGCTTGCCACAGGGCCTAGCGGGTTATGGCTACACCTTC
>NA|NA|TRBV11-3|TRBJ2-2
CASTPPCTGELFF
TGTGCCAGCACCCCACCGTGTACCGGGGAGCTGTTTTTT
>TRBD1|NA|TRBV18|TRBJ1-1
CASSRTGGYTEAFF
TGTGCCAGCTCACGTACAGGGGGCTATACTGAAGCTTTCTTT
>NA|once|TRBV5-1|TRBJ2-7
CASRVGYPGSYEQYF
TGCGCCAGCAGAGTGGGGTATCCGGGCTCCTACGAGCAGTACTTC
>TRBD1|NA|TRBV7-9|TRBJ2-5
CASSNRDRRPQETQYF
TGTGCCAGCAGCAACCGGGACAGGAGACCCCAAGAGACCCAGTACTTC
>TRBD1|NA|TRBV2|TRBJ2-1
CASSVGQNNEQFF
TGTGCCAGCAGCGTGGGACAGAACAATGAGCAGTTCTTC
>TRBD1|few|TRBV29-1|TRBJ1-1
CSGGTGANTEAFF
TGCAGCGGCGGGACAGGGGCGAACACTGAAGCTTTCTTT
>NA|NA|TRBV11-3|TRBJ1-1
CASSFMNTEAFF
TGTGCCAGCAGCTTTATGAACACTGAAGCTTTCTTT
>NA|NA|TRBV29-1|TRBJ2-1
CSVEVGGGSYNEQFF
TGCAGCGTTGAAGTGGGTGGGGGGTCCTACAATGAGCAGTTCTTC
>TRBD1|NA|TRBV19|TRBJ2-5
CASSIRQGGGETQYF
TGTGCCAGTAGTATACGACAGGGCGGTGGAGAGACCCAGTACTTC
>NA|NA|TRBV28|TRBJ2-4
CASSRDGLGKNIQYF
TGTGCCAGCAGCCGCGATGGTTTAGGCAAAAACATTCAGTACTTC
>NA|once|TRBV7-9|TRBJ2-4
CASSPGRQGWGGDIQYF
TGTGCCAGCAGCCCTGGGCGGCAGGGGTGGGGTGGGGACATTCAGTACTTC
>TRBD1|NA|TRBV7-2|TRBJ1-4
CASSPGTGVMKLFF
TGTGCCAGCAGCCCCGGGACAGGGGTTATGAAACTGTTTTTT
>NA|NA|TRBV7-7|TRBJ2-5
CASSLGRLGGETQYF
TGTGCCAGCAGCTTAGGGCGTCTCGGCGGCGAGACCCAGTACTTC
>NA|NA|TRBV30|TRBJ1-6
CAWRIASRSSPLHF
TGTGCCTGGAGAATTGCAAGTAGGAGTTCACCCCTCCACTTT
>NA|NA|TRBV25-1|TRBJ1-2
CASSASQGYGYTF
TGTGCCAGCAGCGCCAGTCAGGGCTATGGCTACACCTTC
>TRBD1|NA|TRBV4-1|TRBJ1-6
CASSQQAPDRGLSYNSPLHF
TGCGCCAGCAGCCAACAAGCCCCCGACAGGGGTCTTTCCTATAATTCACCCCTCCACTTT
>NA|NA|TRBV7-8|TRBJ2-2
CASSPATANTGELFF
TGTGCCAGCAGCCCCGCAACAGCGAACACCGGGGAGCTGTTTTTT